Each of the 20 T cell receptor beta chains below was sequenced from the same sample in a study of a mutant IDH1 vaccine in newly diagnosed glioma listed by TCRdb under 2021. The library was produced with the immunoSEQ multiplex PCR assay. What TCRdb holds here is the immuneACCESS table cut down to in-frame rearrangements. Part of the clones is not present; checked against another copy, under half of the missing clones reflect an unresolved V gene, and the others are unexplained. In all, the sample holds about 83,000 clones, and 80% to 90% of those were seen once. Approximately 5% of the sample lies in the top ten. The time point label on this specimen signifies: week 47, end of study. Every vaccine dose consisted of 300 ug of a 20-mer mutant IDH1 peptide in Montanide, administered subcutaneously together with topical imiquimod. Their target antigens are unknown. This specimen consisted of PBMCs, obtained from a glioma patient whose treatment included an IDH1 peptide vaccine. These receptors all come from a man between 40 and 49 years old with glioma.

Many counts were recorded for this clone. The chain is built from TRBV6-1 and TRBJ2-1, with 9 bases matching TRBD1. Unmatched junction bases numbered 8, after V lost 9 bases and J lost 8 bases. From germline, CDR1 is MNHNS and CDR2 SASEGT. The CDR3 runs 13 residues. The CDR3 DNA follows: TGTGCCAGTGTGGGACAGGGCAAGCATGAGCAGTTCTTC. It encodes CASVGQGKHEQFF.

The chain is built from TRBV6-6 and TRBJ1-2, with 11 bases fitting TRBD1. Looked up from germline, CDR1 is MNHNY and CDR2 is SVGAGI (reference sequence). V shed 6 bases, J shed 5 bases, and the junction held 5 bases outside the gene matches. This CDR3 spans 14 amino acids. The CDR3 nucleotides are TGTGCCAGCAGAGCGGGACAGGGGGGGTATGGCTACACCTTC. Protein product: CASRAGQGGYGYTF.

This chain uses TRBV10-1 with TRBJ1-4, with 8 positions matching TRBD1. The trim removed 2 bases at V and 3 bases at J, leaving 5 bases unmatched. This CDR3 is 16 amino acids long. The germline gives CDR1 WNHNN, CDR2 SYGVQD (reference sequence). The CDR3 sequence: CASSETTGGANEKLFF. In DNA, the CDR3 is TGCGCCAGCAGTGAGACTACAGGGGGTGCTAATGAAAAACTGTTTTTT.

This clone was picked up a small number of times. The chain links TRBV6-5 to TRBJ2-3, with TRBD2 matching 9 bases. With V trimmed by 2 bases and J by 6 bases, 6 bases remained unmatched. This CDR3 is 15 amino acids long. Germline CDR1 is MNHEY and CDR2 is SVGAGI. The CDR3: CASSYATSGPDTQYF. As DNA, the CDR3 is TGTGCCAGCAGTTACGCGACTAGCGGTCCGGATACGCAGTATTTT.

Written as DNA, the CDR3 is TGTGCCAGCAGCTCGCATCAGGGGGCCGGTGGAAACACCATATATTTT. It encodes CASSSHQGAGGNTIYF. This rearrangement joins TRBV11-2 to TRBJ1-3, with TRBD1 matching 8 bases. V lost 4 bases, J lost 3 bases, and 8 bases stayed unmatched. The CDR3 spans 16 residues. The germline V gene has CDR1 SGHAT and CDR2 FQNNGV.

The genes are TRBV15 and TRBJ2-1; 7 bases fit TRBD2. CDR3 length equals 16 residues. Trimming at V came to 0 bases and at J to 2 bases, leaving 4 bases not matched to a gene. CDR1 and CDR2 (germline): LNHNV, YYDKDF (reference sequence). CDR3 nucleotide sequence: TGTGCCACCAGCAGAGATCGCGGGAGCGCCTACAATGAGCAGTTCTTC. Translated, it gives CATSRDRGSAYNEQFF.

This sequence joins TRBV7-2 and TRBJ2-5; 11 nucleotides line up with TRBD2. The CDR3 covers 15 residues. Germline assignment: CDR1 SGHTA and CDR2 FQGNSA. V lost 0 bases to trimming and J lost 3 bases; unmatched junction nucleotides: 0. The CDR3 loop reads CASSLATSGKETQYF. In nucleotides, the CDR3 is TGTGCCAGCAGCTTAGCGACTAGCGGGAAAGAGACCCAGTACTTC.

The CDR3, as DNA: TGTGCCAGCTCACCAGAAATCCCCGGACTAGCGGGAGACCGCACAGATACGCAGTATTTT. This codes for CASSPEIPGLAGDRTDTQYF. This chain uses TRBV18 with TRBJ2-3, with 13 bases that match TRBD2. The V gene's germline CDR1 is KGHSH and CDR2 LQKENI. This CDR3 has 20 residues. The junction had 12 bases not matched to a gene; V was cut back by 2 bases and J by 1 base. Full variable domain (outside the CDR3, taken from reference TRBV18 and TRBJ2-3): NAGVMQNPRHLVRRRGQEARLRCSPMKGHSHVYWYRQLPEEGLKFMVYLQKENIIDESGMPKERFSAEFPKEGPSILRIQQVVRGDSAAYFCASSPEIPGLAGDRTDTQYFGPGTRLTVL.

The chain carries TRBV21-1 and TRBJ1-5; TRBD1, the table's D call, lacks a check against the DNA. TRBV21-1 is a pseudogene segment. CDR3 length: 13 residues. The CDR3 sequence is CASRGTGSQPQHF. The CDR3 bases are TGTGCCAGCAGGGGGACAGGATCTCAACCCCAGCATTTT.

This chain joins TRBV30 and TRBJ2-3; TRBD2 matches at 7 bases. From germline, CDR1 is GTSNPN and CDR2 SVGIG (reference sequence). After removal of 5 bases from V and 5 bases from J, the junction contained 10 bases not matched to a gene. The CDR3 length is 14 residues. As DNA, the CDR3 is TGTGCCTGGCTTAGCGGGTCACCCATAGATACGCAGTATTTT. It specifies CAWLSGSPIDTQYF. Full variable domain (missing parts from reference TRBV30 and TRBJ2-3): SQTIHQWPATLVQPVGSPLSLECTVEGTSNPNLYWYRQAAGRGLQLLFYSVGIGQISSEVPQNLSASRPQDRQFILSSKKLLLSDSGFYLCAWLSGSPIDTQYFGPGTRLTVL.

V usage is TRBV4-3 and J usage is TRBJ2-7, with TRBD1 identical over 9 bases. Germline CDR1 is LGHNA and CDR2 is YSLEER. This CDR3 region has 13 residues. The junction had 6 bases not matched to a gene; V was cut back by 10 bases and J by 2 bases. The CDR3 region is CANRDRETYEQYF. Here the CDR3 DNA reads TGCGCCAATCGGGACAGGGAAACCTACGAGCAGTACTTC.

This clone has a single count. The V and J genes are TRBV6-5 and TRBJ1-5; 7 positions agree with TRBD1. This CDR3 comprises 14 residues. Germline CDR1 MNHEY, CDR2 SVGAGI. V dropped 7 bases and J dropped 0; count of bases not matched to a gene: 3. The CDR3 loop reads CASTGQYSNQPQHF. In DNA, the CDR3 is TGTGCCAGCACGGGACAGTATAGCAATCAGCCCCAGCATTTT.

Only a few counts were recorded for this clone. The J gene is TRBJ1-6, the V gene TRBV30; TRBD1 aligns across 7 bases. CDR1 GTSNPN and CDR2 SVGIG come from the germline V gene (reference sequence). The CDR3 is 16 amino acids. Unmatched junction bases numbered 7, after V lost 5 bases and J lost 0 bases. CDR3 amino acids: CAWDRVSSSYNSPLHF. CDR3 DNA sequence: TGTGCCTGGGACAGGGTTTCGAGCTCCTATAATTCACCCCTCCACTTT.

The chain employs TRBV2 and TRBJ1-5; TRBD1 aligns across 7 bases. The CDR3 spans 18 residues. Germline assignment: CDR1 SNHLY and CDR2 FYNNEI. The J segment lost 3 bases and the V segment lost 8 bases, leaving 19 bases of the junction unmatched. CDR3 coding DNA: TGTGCCAGCGGCGTTGGCACAGGGGTCCTATCCGACAATCAGCCCCAGCATTTT. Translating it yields CASGVGTGVLSDNQPQHF. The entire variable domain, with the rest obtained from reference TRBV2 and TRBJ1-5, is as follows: EPEVTQTPSHQVTQMGQEVILRCVPISNHLYFYWYRQILGQKVEFLVSFYNNEISEKSEIFDDQFSVERPDGSNFTLKIRSTKLEDSAMYFCASGVGTGVLSDNQPQHFGDGTRLSIL.

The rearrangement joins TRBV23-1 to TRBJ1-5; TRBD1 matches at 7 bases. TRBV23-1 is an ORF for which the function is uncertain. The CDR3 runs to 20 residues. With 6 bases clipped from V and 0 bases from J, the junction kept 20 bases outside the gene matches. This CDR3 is CASSYATGAAPVYSNQPQHF. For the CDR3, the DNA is TGCGCCAGCAGCTATGCCACAGGGGCGGCTCCTGTTTATAGCAATCAGCCCCAGCATTTT.

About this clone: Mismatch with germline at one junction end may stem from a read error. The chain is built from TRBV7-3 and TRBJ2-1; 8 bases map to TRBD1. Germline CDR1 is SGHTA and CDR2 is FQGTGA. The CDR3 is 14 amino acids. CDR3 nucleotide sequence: TGTGCCAGCAGCGTAACAGGGGGTAGGGGTGAGCAGTTCTTC. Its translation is CASSVTGGRGEQFF.

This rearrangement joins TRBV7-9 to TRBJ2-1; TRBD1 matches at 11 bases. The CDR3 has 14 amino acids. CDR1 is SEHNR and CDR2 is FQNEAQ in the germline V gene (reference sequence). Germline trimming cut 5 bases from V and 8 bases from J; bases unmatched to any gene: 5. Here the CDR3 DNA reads TGTGCCAGCAGCCCCGGACAGGGGGCCTATGAGCAGTTCTTC. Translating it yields CASSPGQGAYEQFF.

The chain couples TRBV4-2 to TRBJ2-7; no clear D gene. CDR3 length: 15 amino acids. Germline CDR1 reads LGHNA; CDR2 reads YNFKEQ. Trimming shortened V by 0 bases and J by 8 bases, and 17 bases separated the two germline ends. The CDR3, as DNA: TGTGCCAGCAGCCAAGATCCGGGCAGGTTTGATAAGCAGTACTTC. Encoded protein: CASSQDPGRFDKQYF.

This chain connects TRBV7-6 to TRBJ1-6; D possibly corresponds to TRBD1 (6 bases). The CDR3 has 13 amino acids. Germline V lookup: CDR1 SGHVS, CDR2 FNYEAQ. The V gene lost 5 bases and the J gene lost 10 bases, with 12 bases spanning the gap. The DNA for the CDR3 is TGTGCCAGCAGCCCAAGACAGGACTCACCCCTCCACTTT. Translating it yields CASSPRQDSPLHF.

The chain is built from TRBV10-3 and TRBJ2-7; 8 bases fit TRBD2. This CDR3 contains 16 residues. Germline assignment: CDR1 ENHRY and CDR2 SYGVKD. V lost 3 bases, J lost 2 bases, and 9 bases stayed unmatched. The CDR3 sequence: CAISDPKRGPTYEQYF. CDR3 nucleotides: TGTGCCATCAGTGATCCAAAGCGGGGGCCAACCTACGAGCAGTACTTC.